One and the same sample provided the 27 T cell receptor beta chains below, sequenced in a study of blood T cell repertoires in COVID-19 (TCRdb year 2020). Library creation used the immunoSEQ multiplex PCR assay. TCRdb provides this immuneACCESS table in a form limited to in-frame rearrangements. Some clones are lacking; in checked studies, under half of them reflect an unresolved V gene, and why the rest are absent is not known. A total of more than 300,000 clones appear in this sample, 88% of them only once. More than 0.95% of the sample rests with the top ten. Sequencing was done on a sample of PBMCs or T cells enriched from blood (not recorded which). Receptor source: a woman between 18 and 29 years old who had recovered from COVID-19.

The chain has TRBV30 and TRBJ2-5, with a tentative D call TRBD1 (6 bases). The CDR3 consists of 15 residues. CDR1 and CDR2 from the germline V gene are GTSNPN and SVGIG (reference sequence). The V and J ends lost 2 bases and 6 bases respectively, with 19 bases between them. The CDR3 loop is CAWSTSHRVGKTQYF. CDR3 nucleotides: TGTGCCTGGAGTACATCTCACAGGGTGGGAAAGACCCAGTACTTC.

The chain is built from TRBV25-1 and TRBJ1-1; 7 positions match TRBD1. CDR1 is MGHDK and CDR2 is SYGVNS in the germline V gene. The V gene end was trimmed by 8 bases and the J gene end by 0 bases; junction bases not matched to a gene: 9. The CDR3 covers 15 residues. The CDR3 region is CASVPTGRMNTEAFF. The CDR3 nucleotides read TGTGCCAGCGTCCCGACAGGGCGCATGAACACTGAAGCTTTCTTT.

This clone was seen once. The chain recombines TRBV19 with TRBJ2-2; 7 nucleotides match TRBD1. The length of the CDR3 is 14 residues. Germline CDR1 LNHDA, CDR2 SQIVND (reference sequence). The J segment lost 6 bases and the V segment lost 6 bases, leaving 7 bases of the junction unmatched. CDR3 sequence (DNA): TGTGCCAGTAGCCGACAGGGAGATGCCGGGGAGCTGTTTTTT. Its translation is CASSRQGDAGELFF.

The chain carries TRBV27 and TRBJ1-5; TRBD1 matches at 11 bases. This CDR3 has 14 amino acids. CDR1 MNHEY and CDR2 SMNVEV come from the germline V gene (reference sequence). V lost 4 bases and J lost 7; bases outside the gene matches: 3. The CDR3 nucleotides are TGTGCCAGCAGTTCGGGACAGGGGGTACAGCCCCAGCATTTT. Protein product: CASSSGQGVQPQHF.

The V and J genes are TRBV7-2 and TRBJ1-2; D unclear. With 1 base removed from V and 0 bases from J, the gap between germline ends came to 6 bases. The CDR3 loop spans 14 amino acids. Germline V lookup: CDR1 SGHTA, CDR2 FQGNSA. CDR3 region: CASSLDLSNYGYTF. CDR3 in DNA: TGTGCCAGCAGCTTAGATCTGTCTAACTATGGCTACACCTTC.

The chain combines TRBV7-9 with TRBJ1-5; possibly TRBD1 for D (5 bases). The CDR3 is made up of 13 amino acids. Germline loops: CDR1 SEHNR, CDR2 FQNEAQ (reference sequence). Trimming left V 5 bases short and J 7 bases short, with 12 bases between. This CDR3 reads CASSVRVGQPQHF. DNA of the CDR3: TGTGCCAGCAGCGTCAGGGTAGGGCAGCCCCAGCATTTT.

V usage is TRBV11-2 and J usage is TRBJ2-5; no definite D call. CDR1 and CDR2 from the germline V gene are SGHAT and FQNNGV. V lost 3 bases to trimming and J lost 0 bases, with 11 bases between them. CDR3 length: 15 residues. DNA of the CDR3: TGTGCCAGCAGCTTCGATAGCAGAGACCAAGAGACCCAGTACTTC. Its protein product is CASSFDSRDQETQYF.

This chain connects TRBV24-1 to TRBJ1-6; D unresolved. Germline CDR1 and CDR2: KGHDR and SFDVKD. The CDR3 is made up of 16 amino acids. The V gene lost 0 bases and the J gene lost 5 bases, with 10 bases spanning the gap. CDR3: CATSDLEGLHNSPLHF. Here the CDR3 DNA reads TGTGCCACCAGTGATTTGGAGGGTTTACATAATTCACCCCTCCACTTT.

The CDR3 nucleotides read TGCGCCAGCAGCCACCTGGGGCAGGGGAACTATGGCTACACCTTC. Protein sequence: CASSHLGQGNYGYTF. This chain links TRBV4-1 with TRBJ1-2, with D tentatively TRBD1 (6 bases). Trimming pared 3 bases from V and 2 bases from J, leaving 13 bases between. CDR1 is MGHRA and CDR2 is YSYEKL in the germline V gene. This CDR3 has 15 residues.

This rearrangement joins TRBV6-4 to TRBJ1-6; D gene ambiguous. The CDR3 extends over 13 amino acids. Germline values: CDR1 MRHNA, CDR2 SNTAGT. The V end was cut by 6 bases, the J end by 6 bases, with 9 bases between. CDR3 DNA: TGTGCCAGCAGGGAGGAGGGTAATTCACCCCTCCACTTT. It encodes CASREEGNSPLHF.

The V call is TRBV18, the J call TRBJ2-7; D call uncertain. Germline CDR1 KGHSH, CDR2 LQKENI. V lost 0 bases and J 7 bases, leaving 10 bases between the germline ends. The CDR3 contains 13 residues. The CDR3 region has the DNA TGTGCCAGCTCACCACCGACAACGGCTGAGCAGTACTTC. This translates into CASSPPTTAEQYF.

The genes are TRBV7-2 and TRBJ2-7; 9 bases line up with TRBD2. The CDR3 is 15 amino acids. Per the germline V gene, CDR1 is SGHTA and CDR2 is FQGNSA. V dropped 5 bases and J dropped 7; count of bases not matched to a gene: 12. CDR3 residues: CASSPRVAGGREQYF. The CDR3 bases are TGTGCCAGCAGCCCTCGTGTGGCGGGGGGGCGGGAGCAGTACTTC.

The CDR3 DNA follows: TGTGCCAGCAGCGTGTTCCTCCGGGACAGCCCCTCGGTAGGCGGTGGCTACACCTTC. This encodes CASSVFLRDSPSVGGGYTF. The chain carries TRBV9 and TRBJ1-2, with TRBD1 matching 7 bases. The germline gives CDR1 SGDLS, CDR2 YYNGEE. After removal of 2 bases from V and 7 bases from J, the junction contained 23 bases not matched to a gene. The CDR3 loop spans 19 amino acids.

J is TRBJ1-4 and V is TRBV18; TRBD1 is a possible D gene (5 bases). Trimming removed 6 bases from V and 6 bases from J, with 23 bases in between. This CDR3 region has 17 residues. CDR1 is KGHSH, CDR2 LQKENI, per germline. The CDR3 DNA reads as TGTGCCAGCTCCCGGGCCCGGGGGACCATAATGGATGAAAAACTGTTTTTT. It codes for CASSRARGTIMDEKLFF.

The chain combines TRBV5-6 with TRBJ2-3; 10 positions match TRBD1. V gave up 5 bases and J gave up 1 base; unmatched junction bases: 7. The germline CDR1 and CDR2 sequences are SGHDT and YYEEEE. The CDR3 consists of 16 residues. Here the CDR3 reads CASRLPGQGRTDTQYF. CDR3 bases: TGTGCCAGCAGGCTTCCGGGACAGGGGCGCACAGATACGCAGTATTTT. The whole variable domain, filled in from reference TRBV5-6 and TRBJ2-3, reads DAGVTQSPTHLIKTRGQQVTLRCSPKSGHDTVSWYQQALGQGPQFIFQYYEEEERQRGNFPDRFSGHQFPNYSSELNVNALLLGDSALYLCASRLPGQGRTDTQYFGPGTRLTVL.

The V gene is TRBV30, the J gene TRBJ2-1, with 7 bases that match TRBD2. This CDR3 spans 14 amino acids. Trimming at V came to 2 bases and at J to 6 bases, leaving 7 bases not matched to a gene. Looked up from germline, CDR1 is GTSNPN and CDR2 is SVGIG (reference sequence). CDR3 DNA: TGTGCCTGGAGTTTGCTAGCGGTGATCAATGAGCAGTTCTTC. Protein: CAWSLLAVINEQFF.

This rearrangement joins TRBV29-1 to TRBJ2-7, with 7 bases lining up with TRBD2. The trim removed 1 base at V and 1 base at J, leaving 7 bases unmatched. The CDR3 runs 15 residues. CDR1 and CDR2 (germline): SQVTM, ANQGSEA. The CDR3 region is CSVEVRGGGSYEQYF. As DNA, the CDR3 is TGCAGCGTTGAAGTCCGCGGGGGTGGGTCCTACGAGCAGTACTTC.

V usage is TRBV6-4 and J usage is TRBJ2-2, with 10 bases that match TRBD1. Germline CDR1 and CDR2: MRHNA and SNTAGT. The CDR3 loop spans 16 amino acids. V was clipped by 6 bases and J by 6 bases; unmatched bases: 10. The CDR3 protein is CASSEEGQGLAGELFF. CDR3 nucleotides: TGTGCCAGCAGCGAGGAGGGACAGGGGTTGGCCGGGGAGCTGTTTTTT.

This clone was recorded once. V and J are TRBV6-5 and TRBJ2-3; D is unclear. Germline values: CDR1 MNHEY, CDR2 SVGAGI. Deletions cut 0 bases from V and 6 bases from J, with 10 bases between. The CDR3 contains 14 residues. In DNA form, the CDR3 reads TGTGCCAGCAGTTACTCGGGCCCGCAGGATACGCAGTATTTT. The encoded protein is CASSYSGPQDTQYF.

The genes are TRBV5-6 and TRBJ2-7; maybe TRBD1 (5 bases). CDR1 and CDR2 from the germline V gene are SGHDT and YYEEEE. The CDR3 runs to 18 residues. V lost 4 bases to trimming and J lost 0 bases, with 23 bases between them. The CDR3 loop is CASSHHTVRTLNSYEQYF. The CDR3 DNA sequence: TGTGCCAGCAGCCACCATACTGTCAGGACACTAAACTCCTACGAGCAGTACTTC.

This clone was recorded once. The chain carries TRBV7-6 and TRBJ2-1; 12 bases fit TRBD1. The CDR3 runs to 16 residues. The ends lost 0 bases at V and 9 bases at J; junction bases unmatched: 6. The V gene's germline CDR1 is SGHVS and CDR2 FNYEAQ. Here the CDR3 reads CASSLAGQGARGEQFF. DNA of the CDR3: TGTGCCAGCAGCTTAGCGGGACAGGGGGCTCGAGGTGAGCAGTTCTTC.

The chain combines TRBV12-3 or TRBV12-4 with TRBJ1-1, with TRBD1 as a possible D gene (6 bases). This CDR3 is 13 amino acids long. The V and J ends lost 7 bases and 0 bases respectively, with 9 bases between them. CDR3 DNA sequence: TGTGCCAGCAAGGGGGACATGAACACTGAAGCTTTCTTT. Translating it yields CASKGDMNTEAFF.

The chain links TRBV11-2 to TRBJ2-7; the D is unclear. Germline CDR1 SGHAT, CDR2 FQNNGV. The CDR3 runs to 16 residues. Trimming pared 0 bases from V and 2 bases from J, leaving 14 bases between. DNA of the CDR3: TGTGCCAGCAGCTTAGATAGCCGGCGTGGAACCTACGAGCAGTACTTC. Protein: CASSLDSRRGTYEQYF.

The gene calls are TRBV19 and TRBJ2-7; 7 bases are shared with TRBD1. This CDR3 comprises 14 residues. Germline CDR1 and CDR2: LNHDA and SQIVND (reference sequence). V shed 5 bases and J 6 bases; nucleotides not matched to a gene: 10. In DNA, the CDR3 is TGTGCCAGTAGTCGTAGGACAGGATGGTCCGAGCAGTACTTC. This encodes CASSRRTGWSEQYF.

This clone occurred once. The chain uses TRBV3-1 (or the pseudogene TRBV3-2) and TRBJ1-5, with a weak D call TRBD1 (5 bases). V was cut by 0 bases and J by 9 bases, with 12 bases left in between. CDR1 LGHDT and CDR2 YNNKEL come from the germline V gene (reference sequence). The CDR3 contains 14 residues. In nucleotides, the CDR3 is TGTGCCAGCAGCCAAGATGGGGCCAGAAGGCCCCAGCATTTT. It translates to CASSQDGARRPQHF.

V gene TRBV7-9 combines with J gene TRBJ2-1, with D possibly matching TRBD1 (6 bases). This CDR3 region has 15 residues. Trimming cost V 5 bases and J 2 bases, with 13 bases left between them. Per germline, CDR1 SEHNR and CDR2 FQNEAQ (reference sequence). The CDR3 loop is CASSREQGTYNEQFF. DNA of the CDR3: TGTGCCAGCAGCCGTGAACAGGGAACCTACAATGAGCAGTTCTTC.

The chain joins TRBV30 to TRBJ1-6; the D is unclear. The length of the CDR3 is 13 residues. The germline V gene has CDR1 GTSNPN and CDR2 SVGIG (reference sequence). V lost 5 bases and J 2 bases, leaving 7 bases between the germline ends. This chain's CDR3 is CAWCQAYNSPLHF. CDR3 nucleotide sequence: TGTGCCTGGTGCCAGGCCTATAATTCACCCCTCCACTTT.